Sequencing of this T cell receptor beta chain was carried out in a study of cytotoxic CD8 clonotypes in ibrutinib-treated CLL. Study at large: The cohort had about a dozen relapsed/refractory and over 14 treatment-naive patients, around 18 IGHV unmutated. Response samples were taken after a median about eleven months of treatment, range 6 to 36.

Assay: immunoSEQ multiplex PCR; the TCRdb copy retains only in-frame clones and omits some. The table records about 300,000 clones, more than 70% of them present only once. Germline CDR1 is SGHAT and CDR2 is FQNNGV. Between the trimmed V and J ends, which lost 0 bases and 0 bases, there was a span of 12 bases. This CDR3 contains 17 residues. V usage is TRBV11-2 and J usage is TRBJ1-3; no clear D. The sequencing used PBMCs, collected at disease progression, from a patient treated with ibrutinib. The receptor was derived from a human donor with chronic lymphocytic leukemia. The CDR3 reads CASSLDPGRYSGNTIYF. DNA for the CDR3: TGTGCCAGCAGCTTAGACCCCGGGCGATACTCTGGAAACACCATATATTTT.